What follows is one T cell receptor beta chain and its context. The sample holds many counts of this clone. The antigen it binds to is not known. Per-base qualities were not stored, and no clone one base away is much larger. None of the patients had been given any treatment before thyroid surgery. The study retrospectively analysed patient clinical samples collected from about 2012 to 2019 using T-cell receptor beta sequencing. Libraries were prepared through PCR. Reads for this sample came from an Illumina HiSeq 4000. High-throughput sequencing was used to profile the TCR beta-chain CDR3 region of each patient. Under the source paper's analysis protocol: A classifier to discriminate distant-metastatic papillary thyroid cancer patients was built from CDR3 differences across clinicopathological groups. The Shannon index was used to measure repertoire diversity, and the Morisita-Horn index was used to measure how similar tumor and blood repertoires were. Using fastp trimming at Q25 and MiXCR clonotype assembly, TCRdb reanalyzed the public sequencing data and kept in-frame beta chains. The V and J calls were not made by the authors but by TCRdb's processing. The sample records 30,000 to 50,000 clones, roughly 13% of which are singletons. The ten most abundant clones make up 8% to 10% of the sample.

There are 13 amino acids in the CDR3, from cysteine to phenylalanine inclusive. The DNA shown is the 39-base CDR3, in frame from base 1. From a lookup of the germline V gene (reference sequence), CDR1 and CDR2 are SEHNR and FQNEAQ. V ends up 8 bases short and J 5 bases short, with an unmatched junction base count of 6. These data originate in a study of metastatic and nonmetastatic thyroid tumors (TCRdb year 2020). Looking at the study overall: Repertoires from peripheral blood and from tumor or nodule tissue samples of malignant and benign thyroid patients were compared. Findings and caveats that apply to the study as a whole: TCR beta diversity was reported as significantly higher in malignant tumors than in benign nodules, in both blood and tumor samples.

This TCR derives from a female donor with papillary thyroid cancer or a benign thyroid nodule (not recorded which). Some clones in this sample may be carry-over from other donors' samples. The sample comprised blood. Recombination linked TRBV7-9 to TRBJ2-7, with TRBD1 identical over 10 junction bases. The CDR3 reads CASSRQGANEQYF. Read as DNA, the sequence is TGTGCCAGCTCAAGACAGGGGGCGAACGAGCAGTACTTC.